Shown below are 16 T cell receptor beta chains from a single sample sequenced in a study of T cells in Graves' hyperthyroidism and ophthalmopathy. RNA transcripts yielded amplified TCR beta CDR3 regions. An initial round of RT-PCR targeting the TCR CDR3 relied on the HTBI primer set. TCRdb passed the multiplex PCR reads through MiXCR, listing each CDR3 protein once. The table includes a few hundred thousand distinct CDR3 sequences, less than 20% detected once. The sequencing sample was made of blood. All receptors come from a man aged 18 to 30 with Graves' ophthalmopathy.

Ten or more counts support this clonotype. The V gene is TRBV27, the J gene TRBJ1-2; 7 bases fit TRBD1. The J segment lost 4 bases and the V segment lost 5 bases, leaving 16 bases of the junction unmatched. The CDR3 runs 17 residues. Germline V gene lookup returns CDR1 MNHEY and CDR2 SMNVEV (reference sequence). The CDR3 protein is CASSPDIFMTGTYGYTF. CDR3 nucleotides: TGTGCCAGCAGTCCCGACATTTTTATGACAGGGACCTATGGCTACACCTTC.

This clonotype showed up just once. A much larger clone lies one base from this, so it may be a read error. For the CDR3, the DNA is TGTGCCAGCTCACCACCGTTCGGTAGCGTGGCTGGAGAGCAGTACTTC. This encodes CASSPPFGSVAGEQYF. The chain carries TRBV18 and TRBJ2-7, with D possibly being TRBD2 (5 bases). The germline gives CDR1 KGHSH, CDR2 LQKENI. This CDR3 region has 16 residues. The ends were cut back, 0 bases at V and 7 bases at J, with 19 bases in the middle.

This clonotype was seen at least ten times. The CDR3 spells CASSPGTGYYGYTF. The CDR3 DNA follows: TGTGCCAGCAGCCCCGGGACAGGGTACTATGGCTACACCTTC. This rearrangement joins TRBV3-1 to TRBJ1-2, with 9 bases aligning to TRBD1. The CDR3 sequence is 14 residues long. V shed 4 bases, J shed 3 bases, and the junction held 3 bases outside the gene matches. Looked up from germline, CDR1 is LGHDT and CDR2 is YNNKEL (reference sequence).

Here the CDR3 reads CATRSGDTGELFF. CDR3 DNA: TGTGCCACCAGGTCAGGGGACACCGGGGAGCTGTTTTTT. The chain carries TRBV15 and TRBJ2-2; weak D call: TRBD1 (6 bases). Germline CDR1 is LNHNV and CDR2 is YYDKDF (reference sequence). Between the trimmed V and J ends, which lost 6 bases and 3 bases, there was a span of 8 bases. CDR3 size: 13 residues.

V gene TRBV7-9 combines with J gene TRBJ2-4; 10 bases map to TRBD1. V lost 4 bases and J lost 7; bases outside the gene matches: 4. The CDR3 loop spans 14 amino acids. CDR1 is SEHNR and CDR2 is FQNEAQ in the germline V gene (reference sequence). CDR3 bases: TGTGCCAGCAGCTCGGGGACAGGGGCGAACATTCAGTACTTC. This translates into CASSSGTGANIQYF.

This clonotype was counted a single time. The CDR3 bases are TGTGCCAGCAGTTTAGCCCGGTTGGGCATTGGTTACACTGAAGCTTTCTTT. Translating it yields CASSLARLGIGYTEAFF. This chain uses TRBV12-3 or TRBV12-4 with TRBJ1-1; D gene unclear. V was trimmed by 0 bases and J by 3 bases, leaving 17 bases between them. This CDR3 comprises 17 residues.

J is TRBJ1-6 and V is TRBV10-2, with D perhaps matching TRBD1 (6 bases). V shed 5 bases and J shed 7 bases, with 6 bases lying between them. Germline assignment: CDR1 WSHSY and CDR2 SAAADI. There are 12 residues in the CDR3. This chain's CDR3 is CASSTGNSPLHF. The CDR3 DNA follows: TGCGCCAGCAGTACAGGGAATTCACCCCTCCACTTT.

In DNA, the CDR3 is TGTGCCAGCAGCTTAGGAGCGGACAGTAGCACAGATACGCAGTATTTT. This translates into CASSLGADSSTDTQYF. V and J are TRBV7-3 and TRBJ2-3; possibly TRBD1 for D (6 bases). This CDR3 comprises 16 residues. V shed 2 bases and J shed 0 bases, with 12 bases lying between them. CDR1 SGHTA and CDR2 FQGTGA come from the germline V gene. Filled out from reference TRBV7-3 and TRBJ2-3, the complete variable domain reads GAGVSQTPSNKVTEKGKYVELRCDPISGHTALYWYRQSLGQGPEFLIYFQGTGAADDSGLPNDRFFAVRPEGSVSTLKIQRTERGDSAVYLCASSLGADSSTDTQYFGPGTRLTVL.

This clonotype was seen many times. The chain carries TRBV6-1 and TRBJ1-5; D not resolved. There are 15 residues in the CDR3. Germline lookup yields CDR1 MNHNS and CDR2 SASEGT. V lost 6 bases and J 1 base, leaving 13 bases between the germline ends. CDR3 region: CASSYGEGSNQPQHF. For the CDR3, the DNA is TGTGCCAGCAGCTACGGCGAAGGGAGCAATCAGCCCCAGCATTTT.

This clonotype showed up just a few times. V and J are TRBV18 and TRBJ2-7; D is possibly TRBD1 (6 bases). The V end lost 3 bases, the J end lost 6 bases, and 12 bases lay between the germline ends. This CDR3 has 13 residues. Germline CDR1 reads KGHSH; CDR2 reads LQKENI. The CDR3 protein is CASSPAGVSEQYF. As DNA, the CDR3 is TGTGCCAGCTCACCTGCAGGGGTGTCCGAGCAGTACTTC.

V and J are TRBV9 and TRBJ2-5; 10 positions agree with TRBD2. The V segment lost 0 bases and the J segment 2 bases; nucleotides outside the gene matches: 1. Germline CDR1 is SGDLS and CDR2 is YYNGEE. This CDR3 spans 15 amino acids. The CDR3 DNA reads TGTGCCAGCAGCGTAGGGACTAGCGGACAAGAGACCCAGTACTTC. Translated, it gives CASSVGTSGQETQYF.

The rearrangement links TRBV12-3 or TRBV12-4 to TRBJ2-1, with a weak D call TRBD2 (5 bases). The CDR3 is 13 residues long. The V end was cut by 7 bases, the J end by 9 bases, with 16 bases between. CDR3 residues: CASTLANILEQFF. The CDR3 bases are TGTGCCAGCACTCTAGCTAATATTCTTGAGCAGTTCTTC.

In its sample, this clonotype was seen many times. V usage is TRBV7-9 and J usage is TRBJ2-7, with 9 bases lining up with TRBD1. The CDR3 is 14 residues long. The trim removed 5 bases at V and 3 bases at J, leaving 5 bases unmatched. The germline V gene has CDR1 SEHNR and CDR2 FQNEAQ (reference sequence). The CDR3 loop reads CASSTGTGNYEQYF. CDR3 sequence (DNA): TGTGCCAGCAGCACCGGGACAGGGAACTACGAGCAGTACTTC.

V usage is TRBV19 and J usage is TRBJ2-7; weak D call: TRBD1 (6 bases). V was trimmed by 3 bases and J by 0 bases, leaving 9 bases between them. The germline V gene has CDR1 LNHDA and CDR2 SQIVND (reference sequence). The CDR3 runs to 14 residues. The chain's CDR3 is CASSIRGPSYEQYF. CDR3 sequence (DNA): TGTGCCAGTAGTATCAGGGGACCCTCCTACGAGCAGTACTTC.

This clonotype turned up a few times. This rearrangement joins TRBV2 to TRBJ2-5; D is perhaps TRBD1 or TRBD2 (5 bases each). From germline, CDR1 is SNHLY and CDR2 FYNNEI. V dropped 7 bases and J dropped 8 bases, with 11 bases sitting between them. CDR3 length equals 11 residues. The DNA of the CDR3 is TGTGCCAGCATTGGCTGGGACACCCAGTACTTC. Protein sequence: CASIGWDTQYF.

At least ten counts were recorded for this clonotype. V is TRBV12-3 or TRBV12-4 and J is TRBJ1-4; TRBD1 aligns across 7 bases. The CDR3 loop spans 15 amino acids. V dropped 4 bases and J dropped 3; count of bases not matched to a gene: 5. This CDR3 reads CASSSSGTANEKLFF. In DNA, the CDR3 is TGTGCCAGCAGTTCATCCGGGACAGCTAATGAAAAACTGTTTTTT.